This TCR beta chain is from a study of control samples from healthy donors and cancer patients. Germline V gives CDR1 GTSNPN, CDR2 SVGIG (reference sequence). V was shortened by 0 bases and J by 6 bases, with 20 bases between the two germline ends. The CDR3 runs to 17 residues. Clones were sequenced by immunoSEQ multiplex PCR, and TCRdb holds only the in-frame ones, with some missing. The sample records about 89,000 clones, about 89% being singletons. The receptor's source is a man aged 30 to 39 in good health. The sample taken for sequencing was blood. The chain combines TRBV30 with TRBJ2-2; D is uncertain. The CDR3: CAWSVSMSPRRPGELFF. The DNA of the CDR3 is TGTGCCTGGAGTGTCTCCATGTCGCCCCGGCGCCCCGGGGAGCTGTTTTTT.